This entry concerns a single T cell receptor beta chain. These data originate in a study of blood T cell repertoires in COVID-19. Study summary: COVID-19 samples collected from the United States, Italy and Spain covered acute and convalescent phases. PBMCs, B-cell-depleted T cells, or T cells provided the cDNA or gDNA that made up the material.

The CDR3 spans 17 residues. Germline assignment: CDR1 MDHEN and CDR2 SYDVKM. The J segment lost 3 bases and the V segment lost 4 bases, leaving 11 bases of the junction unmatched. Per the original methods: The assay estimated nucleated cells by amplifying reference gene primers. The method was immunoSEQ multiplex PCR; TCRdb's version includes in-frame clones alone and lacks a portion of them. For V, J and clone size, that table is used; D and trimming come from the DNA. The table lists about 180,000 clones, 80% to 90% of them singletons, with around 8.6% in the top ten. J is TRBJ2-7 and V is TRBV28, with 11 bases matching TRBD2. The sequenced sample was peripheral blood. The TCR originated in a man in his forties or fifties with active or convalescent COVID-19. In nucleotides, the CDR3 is TGTGCCAGCAGTTCCGAACAACTAGCGGGAGCCCTCTACGAGCAGTACTTC. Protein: CASSSEQLAGALYEQYF.